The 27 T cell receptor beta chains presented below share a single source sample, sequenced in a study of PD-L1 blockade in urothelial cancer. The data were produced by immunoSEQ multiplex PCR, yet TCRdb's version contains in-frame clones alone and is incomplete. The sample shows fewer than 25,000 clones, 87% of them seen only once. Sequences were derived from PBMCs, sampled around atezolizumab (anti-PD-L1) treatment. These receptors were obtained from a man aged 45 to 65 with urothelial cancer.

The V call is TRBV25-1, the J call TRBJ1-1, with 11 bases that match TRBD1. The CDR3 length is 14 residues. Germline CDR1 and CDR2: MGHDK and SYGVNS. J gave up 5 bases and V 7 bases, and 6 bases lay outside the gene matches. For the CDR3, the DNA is TGTGCCAGCACCCGAGGGACAGGGGGGACTGAAGCTTTCTTT. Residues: CASTRGTGGTEAFF.

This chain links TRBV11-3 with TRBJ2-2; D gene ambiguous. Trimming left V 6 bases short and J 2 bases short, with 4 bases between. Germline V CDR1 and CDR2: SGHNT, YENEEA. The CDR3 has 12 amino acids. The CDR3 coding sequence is TGTGCCAGCAGTCTCAACACCGGGGAGCTGTTTTTT. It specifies CASSLNTGELFF.

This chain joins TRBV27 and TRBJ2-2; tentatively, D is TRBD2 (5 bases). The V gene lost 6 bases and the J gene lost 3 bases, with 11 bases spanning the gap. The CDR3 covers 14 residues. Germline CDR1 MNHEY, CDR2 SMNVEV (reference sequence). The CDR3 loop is CASRGREHTGELFF. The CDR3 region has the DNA TGTGCCAGCAGGGGAAGGGAGCACACCGGGGAGCTGTTTTTT.

CDR3 in amino acids: CASSQVAGSGANVLTF. CDR3 sequence (DNA): TGTGCCAGCAGCCAAGTTGCGGGTTCTGGGGCCAACGTCCTGACTTTC. The chain links TRBV14 to TRBJ2-6, with D possibly matching TRBD2 (5 bases). V was clipped by 1 base and J by 1 base, with 8 bases between them. CDR3 length equals 16 residues. The germline CDR1 and CDR2 sequences are SGHDN and FVKESK. Using reference TRBV14 and TRBJ2-6 for the parts outside the CDR3, the full variable domain is EAGVTQFPSHSVIEKGQTVTLRCDPISGHDNLYWYRRVMGKEIKFLLHFVKESKQDESGMPNNRFLAERTGGTYSTLKVQPAELEDSGVYFCASSQVAGSGANVLTFGAGSRLTVL.

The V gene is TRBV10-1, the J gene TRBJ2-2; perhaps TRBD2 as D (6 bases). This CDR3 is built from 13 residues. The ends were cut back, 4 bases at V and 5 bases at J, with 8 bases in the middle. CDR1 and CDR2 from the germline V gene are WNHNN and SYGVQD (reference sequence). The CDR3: CASSVGGTGELFF. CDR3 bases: TGCGCCAGCAGTGTAGGAGGGACCGGGGAGCTGTTTTTT.

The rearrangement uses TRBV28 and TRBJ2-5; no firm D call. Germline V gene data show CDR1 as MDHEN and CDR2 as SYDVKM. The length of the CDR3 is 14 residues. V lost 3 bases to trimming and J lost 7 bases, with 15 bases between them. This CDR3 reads CASSFAGPVRTQYF. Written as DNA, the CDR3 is TGTGCCAGCAGTTTTGCAGGTCCGGTGAGGACCCAGTACTTC.

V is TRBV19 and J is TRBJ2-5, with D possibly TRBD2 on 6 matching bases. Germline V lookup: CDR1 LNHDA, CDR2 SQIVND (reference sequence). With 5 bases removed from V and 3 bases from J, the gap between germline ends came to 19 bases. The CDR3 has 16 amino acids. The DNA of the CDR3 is TGTGCCAGTAGTGTCTATAGCGGTGCTCTAAAAGAGACCCAGTACTTC. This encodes CASSVYSGALKETQYF. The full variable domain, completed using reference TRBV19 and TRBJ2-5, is DGGITQSPKYLFRKEGQNVTLSCEQNLNHDAMYWYRQDPGQGLRLIYYSQIVNDFQKGDIAEGYSVSREKKESFPLTVTSAQKNPTAFYLCASSVYSGALKETQYFGPGTRLLVL.

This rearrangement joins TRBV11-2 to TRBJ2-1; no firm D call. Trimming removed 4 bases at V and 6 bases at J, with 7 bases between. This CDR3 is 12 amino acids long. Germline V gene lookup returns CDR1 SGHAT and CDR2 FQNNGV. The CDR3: CASSSGSNEQFF. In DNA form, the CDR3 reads TGTGCCAGCAGCTCCGGTAGCAATGAGCAGTTCTTC.

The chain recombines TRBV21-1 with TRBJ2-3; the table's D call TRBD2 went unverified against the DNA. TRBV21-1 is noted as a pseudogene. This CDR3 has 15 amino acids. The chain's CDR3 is CASITTEREIDTQYF. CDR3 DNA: TGTGCCAGCATAACTACTGAGCGGGAGATAGATACGCAGTATTTT.

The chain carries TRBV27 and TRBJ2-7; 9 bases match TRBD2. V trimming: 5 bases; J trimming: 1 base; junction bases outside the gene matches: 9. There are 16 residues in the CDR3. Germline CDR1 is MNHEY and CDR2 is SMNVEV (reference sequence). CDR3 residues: CASSARSGRGSYEQYF. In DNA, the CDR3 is TGTGCCAGCAGTGCCCGTAGCGGGAGAGGTTCCTACGAGCAGTACTTC.

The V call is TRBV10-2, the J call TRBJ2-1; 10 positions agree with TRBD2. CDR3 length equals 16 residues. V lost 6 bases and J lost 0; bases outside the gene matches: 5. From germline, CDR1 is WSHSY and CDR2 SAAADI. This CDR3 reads CASRAGGVSSYNEQFF. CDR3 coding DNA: TGCGCCAGCAGAGCGGGAGGGGTTTCCTCCTACAATGAGCAGTTCTTC.

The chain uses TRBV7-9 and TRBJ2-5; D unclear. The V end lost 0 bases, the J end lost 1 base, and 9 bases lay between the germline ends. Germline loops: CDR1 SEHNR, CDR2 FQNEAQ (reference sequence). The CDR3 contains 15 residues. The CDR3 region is CASSLASRLQETQYF. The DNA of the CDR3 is TGTGCCAGCAGCTTAGCGTCGAGGCTCCAAGAGACCCAGTACTTC.

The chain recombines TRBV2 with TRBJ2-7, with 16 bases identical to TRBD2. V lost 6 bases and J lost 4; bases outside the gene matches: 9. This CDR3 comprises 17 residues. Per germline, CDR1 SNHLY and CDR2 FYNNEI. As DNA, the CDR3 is TGTGCCAGCAGGGGACTAGCGGGAGGGCTCATGACTTACGAGCAGTACTTC. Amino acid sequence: CASRGLAGGLMTYEQYF.

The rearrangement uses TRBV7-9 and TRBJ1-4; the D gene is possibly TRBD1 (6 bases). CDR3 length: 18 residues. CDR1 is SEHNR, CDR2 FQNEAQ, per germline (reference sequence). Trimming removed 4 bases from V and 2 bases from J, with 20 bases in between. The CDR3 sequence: CASSSEYNRVSTNEKLFF. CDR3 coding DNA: TGTGCCAGCAGCTCAGAATACAACAGGGTGAGTACTAATGAAAAACTGTTTTTT.

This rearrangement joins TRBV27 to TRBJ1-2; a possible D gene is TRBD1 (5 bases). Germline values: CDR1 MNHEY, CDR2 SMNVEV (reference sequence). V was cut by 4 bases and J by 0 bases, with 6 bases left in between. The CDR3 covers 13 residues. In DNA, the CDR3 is TGTGCCAGCAGTTGGGGGGCTAACTATGGCTACACCTTC. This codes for CASSWGANYGYTF.

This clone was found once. The CDR3 DNA sequence: TGTGCCAGCAGCCGAGACAGGCGATCCACTGAAGCTTTCTTT. It specifies CASSRDRRSTEAFF. The chain combines TRBV7-8 with TRBJ1-1; D is perhaps TRBD1 (6 bases). The germline V gene has CDR1 SGHVS and CDR2 FQNEAQ. This CDR3 region has 14 residues. V was cut by 5 bases and J by 4 bases, with 14 bases left in between.

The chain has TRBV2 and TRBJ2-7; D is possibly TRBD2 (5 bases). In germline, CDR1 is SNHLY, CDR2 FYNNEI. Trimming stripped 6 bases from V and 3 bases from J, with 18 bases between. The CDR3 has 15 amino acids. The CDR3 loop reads CASRPGGGGDYEQYF. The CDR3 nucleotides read TGTGCCAGCAGGCCGGGCGGAGGTGGTGACTACGAGCAGTACTTC.

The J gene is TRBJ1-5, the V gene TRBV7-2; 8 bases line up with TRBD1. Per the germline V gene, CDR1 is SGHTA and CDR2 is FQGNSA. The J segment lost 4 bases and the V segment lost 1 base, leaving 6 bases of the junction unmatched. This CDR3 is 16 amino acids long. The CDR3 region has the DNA TGTGCCAGCAGCTTAGGGTCAGGGGGCCGAAATCAGCCCCAGCATTTT. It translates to CASSLGSGGRNQPQHF.

The CDR3 reads CASSLGQGLNSPLHF. The CDR3, as DNA: TGTGCCAGCAGCCTAGGACAGGGACTTAATTCACCCCTCCACTTT. The chain uses TRBV7-3 and TRBJ1-6; 8 bases map to TRBD1. Germline V gene sequence: CDR1 SGHTA, CDR2 FQGTGA. The CDR3 consists of 15 residues. Germline trimming cut 5 bases from V and 6 bases from J; bases unmatched to any gene: 6.

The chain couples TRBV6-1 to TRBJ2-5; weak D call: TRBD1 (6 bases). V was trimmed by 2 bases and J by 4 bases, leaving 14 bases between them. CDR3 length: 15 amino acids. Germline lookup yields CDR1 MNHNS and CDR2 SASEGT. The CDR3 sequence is CASSEWTVPGETQYF. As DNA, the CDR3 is TGTGCCAGCAGTGAATGGACAGTTCCCGGAGAGACCCAGTACTTC.

CDR3 region: CASSRAGLAGRGTGELFF. CDR3 DNA sequence: TGTGCCAGCAGTCGCGCTGGACTAGCGGGGAGGGGCACCGGGGAGCTGTTTTTT. The chain has TRBV9 and TRBJ2-2; 12 bases map to TRBD2. The ends lost 5 bases at V and 4 bases at J; junction bases unmatched: 12. Germline assignment: CDR1 SGDLS and CDR2 YYNGEE. The CDR3 contains 18 residues.

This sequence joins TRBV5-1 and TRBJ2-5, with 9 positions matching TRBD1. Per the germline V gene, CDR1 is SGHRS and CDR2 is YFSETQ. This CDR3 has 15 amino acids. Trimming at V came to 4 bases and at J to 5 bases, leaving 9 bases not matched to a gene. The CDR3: CASSPRTGDSETQYF. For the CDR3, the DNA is TGCGCCAGCAGCCCTCGGACAGGGGATAGTGAGACCCAGTACTTC.

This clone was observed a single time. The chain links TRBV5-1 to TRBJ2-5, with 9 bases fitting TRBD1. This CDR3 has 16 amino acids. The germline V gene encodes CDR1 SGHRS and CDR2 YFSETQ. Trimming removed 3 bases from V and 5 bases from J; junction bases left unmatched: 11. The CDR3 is CASSSPGTGFLETQYF. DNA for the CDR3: TGCGCCAGCAGCTCACCCGGGACAGGGTTCTTGGAGACCCAGTACTTC.

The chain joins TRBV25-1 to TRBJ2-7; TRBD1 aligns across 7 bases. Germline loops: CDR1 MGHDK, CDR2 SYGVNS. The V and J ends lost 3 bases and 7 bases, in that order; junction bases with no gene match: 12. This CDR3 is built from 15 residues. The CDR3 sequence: CASSEGGAGGREQYF. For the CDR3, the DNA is TGTGCCAGCAGTGAGGGTGGCGCAGGGGGTAGGGAGCAGTACTTC.

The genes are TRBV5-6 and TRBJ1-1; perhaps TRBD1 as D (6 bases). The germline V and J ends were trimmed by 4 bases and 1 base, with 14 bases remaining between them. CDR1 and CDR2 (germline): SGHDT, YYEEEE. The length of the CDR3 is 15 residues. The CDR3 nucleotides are TGTGCCAGCAGCCTAGATTCGACAGGGAACACTGAAGCTTTCTTT. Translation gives CASSLDSTGNTEAFF. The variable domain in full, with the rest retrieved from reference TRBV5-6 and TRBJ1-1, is DAGVTQSPTHLIKTRGQQVTLRCSPKSGHDTVSWYQQALGQGPQFIFQYYEEEERQRGNFPDRFSGHQFPNYSSELNVNALLLGDSALYLCASSLDSTGNTEAFFGQGTRLTVV.

The chain's CDR3 is CASSQRQGRVRYEQYF. CDR3 nucleotides: TGTGCCAGCAGCCAGAGACAGGGGCGGGTGCGCTACGAGCAGTACTTC. The rearrangement joins TRBV5-6 to TRBJ2-7, with 8 bases aligning to TRBD1. J was trimmed by 3 bases and V by 4 bases; bases with no gene match: 12. Per germline, CDR1 SGHDT and CDR2 YYEEEE. CDR3 length: 16 amino acids.

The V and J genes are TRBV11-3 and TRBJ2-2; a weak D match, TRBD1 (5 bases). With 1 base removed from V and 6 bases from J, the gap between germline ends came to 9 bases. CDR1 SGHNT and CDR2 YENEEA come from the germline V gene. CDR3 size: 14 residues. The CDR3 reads CASSLGGGPGELFF. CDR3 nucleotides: TGTGCCAGCAGCTTAGGGGGCGGCCCCGGGGAGCTGTTTTTT.